Following are 22 T cell receptor beta chains from one sample sequenced in a study of T-cell reconstitution after alpha-beta-depleted transplantation in children. A TCRbeta library incorporating unique molecular identifiers was prepared. From the PCR reads, TCRdb called clonotypes with MiXCR, one entry per CDR3 protein. The profile covers about 640,000 distinct CDR3 sequences, with 15% to 20% appearing a single time and 0.9% to 1.2% taken by the ten largest. The material was PBMCs from the stem cell graft donor, obtained from the stem cell graft. The receptors were sampled from a human donor who donated a stem cell graft to a child with acute myeloid leukemia.

The table lists this clonotype with many counts. V gene TRBV7-9 combines with J gene TRBJ1-1, with D hard to call. The V and J ends lost 2 bases and 5 bases respectively, with 9 bases between them. The CDR3 contains 13 residues. Germline V CDR1 and CDR2: SEHNR, FQNEAQ (reference sequence). The CDR3: CASSLSIVTEAFF. CDR3 bases: TGTGCCAGCAGCTTATCCATCGTTACTGAAGCTTTCTTT. The full variable domain, its missing parts supplied by reference TRBV7-9 and TRBJ1-1, is DTGVSQNPRHKITKRGQNVTFRCDPISEHNRLYWYRQTLGQGPEFLTYFQNEAQLEKSRLLSDRFSAERPKGSFSTLEIQRTEQGDSAMYLCASSLSIVTEAFFGQGTRLTVV.

In this sample, this clonotype turned up many times. The chain links TRBV5-1 to TRBJ2-2, with TRBD1 matching 9 bases. CDR1 and CDR2 (germline): SGHRS, YFSETQ. Trimming removed 7 bases from V and 1 base from J; junction bases left unmatched: 2. This CDR3 has 14 residues. CDR3 coding DNA: TGCGCCAGCTTGGGACAGGGGAACACCGGGGAGCTGTTTTTT. Its translation: CASLGQGNTGELFF.

The chain uses TRBV7-2 and TRBJ2-7; D ambiguous. This CDR3 comprises 15 residues. Trimming took off 0 bases at V and 0 bases at J, with 9 bases between the two ends. Germline values: CDR1 SGHTA, CDR2 FQGNSA. The CDR3 DNA follows: TGTGCCAGCAGCTTAGCCAGGACGGGCTCCTACGAGCAGTACTTC. As protein: CASSLARTGSYEQYF.

As to this clonotype: A much larger clone lies one base from this, so it may be a read error. The CDR3 is CASTIGSGNTLYF. The CDR3 DNA is TGCGCCAGCACTATCGGGTCTGGAAACACCCTATATTTT. The chain combines TRBV5-1 with TRBJ1-3; D is unclear. Germline CDR1 is SGHRS and CDR2 is YFSETQ. The CDR3 extends over 13 amino acids.

In this sample, this clonotype turned up many times. The gene calls are TRBV5-5 and TRBJ1-5; TRBD1 aligns across 7 bases. CDR1 is SGHKS, CDR2 YYEKEE, per germline (reference sequence). The trim removed 4 bases at V and 8 bases at J, leaving 12 bases unmatched. The CDR3 has 15 amino acids. DNA of the CDR3: TGTGCCAGCAGCCCCACTCGGGACAGACGGAAGCCCCAGCATTTT. It encodes CASSPTRDRRKPQHF.

This chain uses TRBV9 with TRBJ1-1; D possibly corresponds to TRBD1 (6 bases). This CDR3 has 15 residues. Trimming pared 3 bases from V and 1 base from J, leaving 13 bases between. Per the germline V gene, CDR1 is SGDLS and CDR2 is YYNGEE. Written as DNA, the CDR3 is TGTGCCAGCAGCGGCGGGGGGGCCAGGAACACTGAAGCTTTCTTT. Translating gives CASSGGGARNTEAFF.

Notes on this clonotype: This sequence may be a read error, since a much larger clone differs from it by one base. Here the CDR3 DNA reads TGTGCCAGCAGTTTATGTCGGGGCATTAACTATGGCTACACCTTC. Protein product: CASSLCRGINYGYTF. The rearrangement uses TRBV27 and TRBJ1-2, with a possible D match to TRBD1 (5 bases). Trimming removed 1 base at V and 1 base at J, with 10 bases between. Germline CDR1 is MNHEY and CDR2 is SMNVEV (reference sequence). CDR3 length equals 15 residues.

This chain uses TRBV11-1 with TRBJ1-6; D unresolved. The V gene's germline CDR1 is SGHAT and CDR2 FQDESV (reference sequence). The V gene lost 1 base and the J gene lost 10 bases, with 20 bases spanning the gap. This CDR3 has 17 residues. CDR3 sequence: CASSLGPSPGKGSPLHF. The CDR3 region has the DNA TGTGCCAGCAGCTTAGGACCCTCCCCTGGCAAGGGATCACCCCTCCACTTT.

About this clonotype itself: Just one base apart from a much larger clone, this may be a read error. The chain employs TRBV6-1 and TRBJ2-5; D call uncertain. The CDR3 has 11 residues. With 5 bases removed from V and 6 bases from J, the gap between germline ends came to 7 bases. Germline V gene data show CDR1 as MNHNS and CDR2 as SASEGT. The CDR3 reads CASSTEKTQYF. CDR3 in DNA: TGTGCCAGCAGTACGGAAAAGACCCAGTACTTC.

This clonotype was seen only a few times. V gene TRBV24-1 combines with J gene TRBJ2-1; D gene ambiguous. Trimming pared 1 base from V and 2 bases from J, leaving 11 bases between. CDR3 length equals 16 residues. Germline-derived CDR1 and CDR2 are KGHDR and SFDVKD. The CDR3 bases are TGTGCCACCAGTGATTTTGAAGGAAGTCCCTACAATGAGCAGTTCTTC. This translates into CATSDFEGSPYNEQFF.

This clonotype was detected a few times. The rearrangement links TRBV7-8 to TRBJ2-7; D not certain. The CDR3 loop spans 13 amino acids. Germline V gene lookup returns CDR1 SGHVS and CDR2 FQNEAQ. CDR3 loop: CASSLGNTYEQYV. The CDR3 bases are TGTGCCAGCAGTTTAGGGAATACCTACGAGCAGTACGTC.

This clonotype was detected only a few times. The J gene is TRBJ1-1, the V gene TRBV25-1; D may be TRBD1 (6 bases). This CDR3 region has 15 residues. Germline-derived CDR1 and CDR2 are MGHDK and SYGVNS. Trimming removed 2 bases at V and 1 base at J, with 11 bases between. In DNA form, the CDR3 reads TGTGCCAGCAGTGAAGCGGGGACAACGAACACTGAAGCTTTCTTT. Protein product: CASSEAGTTNTEAFF.

The chain is built from TRBV12-3 or TRBV12-4 and TRBJ1-1; 9 nucleotides line up with TRBD1. The CDR3 runs 13 residues. The V and J ends lost 5 bases and 6 bases, in that order; junction bases with no gene match: 4. DNA of the CDR3: TGTGCCAGCAGTACAGGGGGCGCGGCTGAAGCTTTCTTT. Its protein is CASSTGGAAEAFF.

This clonotype was seen many times. The rearrangement uses TRBV12-3 or TRBV12-4 and TRBJ2-2; D is unclear. The length of the CDR3 is 13 residues. V was pared by 3 bases and J by 5 bases, with 7 bases between. CDR3 DNA: TGTGCCAGCAGTTTTGGGGTTACCGGGGAGCTGTTTTTT. It codes for CASSFGVTGELFF.

This clonotype appeared many times. The CDR3 is CASWDAAGELFF. In DNA, the CDR3 is TGTGCCAGCTGGGACGCAGCCGGGGAGCTGTTTTTT. This chain joins TRBV7-9 and TRBJ2-2; either TRBD1 or TRBD2 may fit D (5 bases each). The germline gives CDR1 SEHNR, CDR2 FQNEAQ (reference sequence). There are 12 residues in the CDR3. Trimming left V 8 bases short and J 6 bases short, with 10 bases between. The full variable domain, its missing parts supplied by reference TRBV7-9 and TRBJ2-2, is DTGVSQNPRHKITKRGQNVTFRCDPISEHNRLYWYRQTLGQGPEFLTYFQNEAQLEKSRLLSDRFSAERPKGSFSTLEIQRTEQGDSAMYLCASWDAAGELFFGEGSRLTVL.

This clonotype was observed at least ten times. The V call is TRBV20-1, the J call TRBJ2-1, with TRBD1 identical over 8 bases. The CDR3 extends over 15 amino acids. After removal of 0 bases from V and 4 bases from J, the junction contained 5 bases not matched to a gene. CDR1 DFQATT and CDR2 SNEGSKA come from the germline V gene (reference sequence). The CDR3, as DNA: TGCAGTGCTAGAGACAGGGGGCTGGGGTACAATGAGCAGTTCTTC. Protein sequence: CSARDRGLGYNEQFF.

The chain recombines TRBV7-9 with TRBJ1-4; possible D gene TRBD1, 6 bases. Trimming took 5 bases from V and 5 from J, leaving 15 bases between them. This CDR3 region has 15 residues. Germline V gene data show CDR1 as SEHNR and CDR2 as FQNEAQ (reference sequence). The DNA for the CDR3 is TGTGCCAGCAGCCCCCTGGGGGGCCGGAATGAAAAACTGTTTTTT. The encoded protein is CASSPLGGRNEKLFF. The variable domain in full, with the rest retrieved from reference TRBV7-9 and TRBJ1-4, is DTGVSQNPRHKITKRGQNVTFRCDPISEHNRLYWYRQTLGQGPEFLTYFQNEAQLEKSRLLSDRFSAERPKGSFSTLEIQRTEQGDSAMYLCASSPLGGRNEKLFFGSGTQLSVL.

V is TRBV15 and J is TRBJ2-1; D uncertain. The CDR3 spans 15 residues. Trimming removed 1 base at V and 0 bases at J, with 7 bases between. Germline V CDR1 and CDR2: LNHNV, YYDKDF (reference sequence). The CDR3 region is CATSRGTDSYNEQFF. In DNA form, the CDR3 reads TGTGCCACCAGCAGAGGTACAGACTCCTACAATGAGCAGTTCTTC.

The chain uses TRBV3-1 and TRBJ2-2; 8 nucleotides agree with TRBD2. Germline lookup yields CDR1 LGHDT and CDR2 YNNKEL (reference sequence). Trimming removed 6 bases from V and 1 base from J; junction bases left unmatched: 16. CDR3 length: 19 residues. The CDR3, as DNA: TGTGCCAGCAGACTTAACTCCGGGACTAGGGGGATGAACACCGGGGAGCTGTTTTTT. Protein: CASRLNSGTRGMNTGELFF.

This rearrangement joins TRBV7-9 to TRBJ2-3; 7 positions agree with TRBD1. The CDR3 is made up of 16 amino acids. The germline gives CDR1 SEHNR, CDR2 FQNEAQ (reference sequence). The V segment lost 7 bases and the J segment 1 base; nucleotides outside the gene matches: 11. The CDR3 DNA is TGTGCCAGCAACCCCTCGACAGGGATCCGCACAGATACGCAGTATTTT. This codes for CASNPSTGIRTDTQYF.

This clonotype has at least ten counts. The chain links TRBV28 to TRBJ1-5; a possible D gene is TRBD1 (6 bases). The CDR3 runs 11 residues. The V gene lost 2 bases and the J gene lost 14 bases, with 10 bases spanning the gap. Germline CDR1 MDHEN, CDR2 SYDVKM. For the CDR3, the DNA is TGTGCCAGCAGTTTAGGGACAACTGAGCATTTT. Translating gives CASSLGTTEHF.

This clonotype came up a few times. The CDR3 sequence is CATSPGPQVHGYTF. In nucleotides, the CDR3 is TGCGCCACCAGCCCGGGACCTCAGGTTCATGGCTACACCTTC. This sequence joins TRBV10-2 and TRBJ1-2; weak D call: TRBD1 (5 bases). With 10 bases removed from V and 6 bases from J, the gap between germline ends came to 21 bases. The CDR3 is made up of 14 amino acids. CDR1 WSHSY and CDR2 SAAADI come from the germline V gene.